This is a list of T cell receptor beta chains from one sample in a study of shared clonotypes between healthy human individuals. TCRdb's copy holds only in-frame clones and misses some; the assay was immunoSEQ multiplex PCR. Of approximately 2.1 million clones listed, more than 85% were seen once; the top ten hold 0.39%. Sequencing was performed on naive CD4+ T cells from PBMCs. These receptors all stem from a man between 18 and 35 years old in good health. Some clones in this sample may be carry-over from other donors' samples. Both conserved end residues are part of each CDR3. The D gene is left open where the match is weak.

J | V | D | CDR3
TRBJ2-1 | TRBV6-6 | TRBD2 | CASSDGLAGRNEQFF
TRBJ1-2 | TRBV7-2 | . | CASSLGANYGYTF
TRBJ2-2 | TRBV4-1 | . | CASSQILRRANTGELFF
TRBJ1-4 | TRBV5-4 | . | CASSFGTDNEKLFF
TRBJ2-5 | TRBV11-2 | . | CASSLFSPPGETQYF
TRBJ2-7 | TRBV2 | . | CASNFQRYYEQYF
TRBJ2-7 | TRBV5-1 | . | CASSPGTANSYEQYF
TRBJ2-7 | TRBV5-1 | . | CASSTAYEQYF
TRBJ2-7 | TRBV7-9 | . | CASTLGYEQYF
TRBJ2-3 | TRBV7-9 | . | CASSFMDTQYF
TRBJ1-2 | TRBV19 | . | CASSNLLETDGYTF
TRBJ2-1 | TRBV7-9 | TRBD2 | CASGASGSWEQFF
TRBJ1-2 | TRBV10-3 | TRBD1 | CAISELLTGGDGYTF
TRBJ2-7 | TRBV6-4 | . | CASSPDGGVWSEQYF